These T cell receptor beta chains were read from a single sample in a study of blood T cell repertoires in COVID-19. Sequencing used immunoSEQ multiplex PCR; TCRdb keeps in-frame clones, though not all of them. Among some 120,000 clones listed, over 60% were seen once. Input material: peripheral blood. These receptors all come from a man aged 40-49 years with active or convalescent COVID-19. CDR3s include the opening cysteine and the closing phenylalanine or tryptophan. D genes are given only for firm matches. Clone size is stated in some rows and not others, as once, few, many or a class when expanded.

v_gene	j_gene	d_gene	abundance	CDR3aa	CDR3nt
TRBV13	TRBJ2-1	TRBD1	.	CASSRSGTGGYNEQFF	TGTGCCAGCAGCCGCTCCGGGACAGGGGGCTACAATGAGCAGTTCTTC
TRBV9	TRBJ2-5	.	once	CASSVFPLQETQYF	TGTGCCAGCAGCGTGTTCCCCCTCCAAGAGACCCAGTACTTC
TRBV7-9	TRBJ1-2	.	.	CASSLGQNYGYTF	TGTGCCAGCAGCTTAGGGCAGAACTATGGCTACACCTTC
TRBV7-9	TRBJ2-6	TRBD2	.	CASSWGLAGSGGANVLTF	TGTGCCAGCAGCTGGGGACTAGCGGGGTCCGGTGGGGCCAACGTCCTGACTTTC
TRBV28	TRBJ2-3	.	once	CASSLVQTDTQYF	TGTGCCAGCAGTTTGGTACAAACAGATACGCAGTATTTT
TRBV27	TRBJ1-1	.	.	CASSPGVNLNTEAFF	TGTGCCAGCAGTCCGGGGGTAAACCTGAACACTGAAGCTTTCTTT
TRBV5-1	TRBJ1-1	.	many	CASSDKAGPSTEAFF	TGCGCCAGCAGTGATAAAGCAGGGCCCAGCACTGAAGCTTTCTTT
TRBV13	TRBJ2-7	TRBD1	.	CASSLRGQGGDEQYF	TGTGCCAGCAGCTTACGGGGACAGGGGGGAGACGAGCAGTACTTC
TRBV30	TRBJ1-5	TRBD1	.	CAWTPGQGYQPQHF	TGTGCCTGGACCCCGGGACAGGGGTATCAGCCCCAGCATTTT
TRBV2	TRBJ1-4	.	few	CASSFSLATNEKLFF	TGTGCCAGCAGTTTCTCCCTAGCCACCAATGAAAAACTGTTTTTT
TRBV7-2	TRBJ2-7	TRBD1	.	CASSPRTGVHEQYF	TGTGCCAGCAGCCCCCGGACAGGGGTCCACGAGCAGTACTTC
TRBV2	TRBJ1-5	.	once	CASSSDGNQPQHF	TGTGCCAGCAGCAGCGACGGTAATCAGCCCCAGCATTTT
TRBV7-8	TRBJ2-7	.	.	CASSLLWDGRGRTF	TGTGCCAGCAGCTTATTGTGGGACGGGCGGGGCCGGACATTC
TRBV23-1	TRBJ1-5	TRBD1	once	CATSRDRDQPQHF	TGCGCCACCTCCCGGGACAGGGATCAGCCCCAGCATTTT
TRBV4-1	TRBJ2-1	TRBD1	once	CASSSRQGGYNEQFF	TGCGCCAGCAGCTCCCGACAGGGCGGGTACAATGAGCAGTTCTTC
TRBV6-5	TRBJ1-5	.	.	CASIKEADQPQHF	TGTGCCAGCATTAAGGAGGCCGATCAGCCCCAGCATTTT
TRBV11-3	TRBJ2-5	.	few	CASSFKTQYF	TGTGCCAGCAGCTTTAAGACCCAGTACTTC
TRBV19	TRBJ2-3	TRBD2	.	CASSAASGTGTQYF	TGTGCCAGTAGTGCGGCTAGCGGGACGGGCACGCAGTATTTT
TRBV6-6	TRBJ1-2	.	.	CASSYARKANYGYTF	TGTGCCAGCAGTTATGCTAGGAAGGCTAACTATGGCTACACCTTC
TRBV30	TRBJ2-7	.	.	CAWSGASALLREQYF	TGTGCCTGGAGTGGGGCGTCGGCCCTGCTGCGCGAGCAGTACTTC
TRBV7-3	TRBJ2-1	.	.	CASSLNVAYNEQFF	TGTGCCAGCAGCTTAAATGTCGCCTACAATGAGCAGTTCTTC
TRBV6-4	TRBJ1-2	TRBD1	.	CASSEHGQGAKGYTF	TGTGCCAGCAGTGAACATGGACAGGGGGCAAAAGGCTACACCTTC
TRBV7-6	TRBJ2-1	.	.	CASSLLPPLSSYNEQFF	TGTGCCAGCAGCTTATTGCCACCACTGAGCTCCTACAATGAGCAGTTCTTC
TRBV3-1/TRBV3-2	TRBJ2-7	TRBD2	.	CASGLVYEQYF	TGTGCCAGCGGACTAGTCTACGAGCAGTACTTC
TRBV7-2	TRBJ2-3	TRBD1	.	CAKKGANTDTQYF	TGTGCCAAGAAGGGGGCCAACACAGATACGCAGTATTTT
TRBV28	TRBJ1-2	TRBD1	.	CASTLPDRAESYTF	TGTGCCAGCACCCTTCCGGACAGGGCTGAGAGCTACACCTTC
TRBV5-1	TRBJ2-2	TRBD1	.	CASREGTANTGELFF	TGCGCCAGCAGAGAGGGGACAGCGAACACCGGGGAGCTGTTTTTT
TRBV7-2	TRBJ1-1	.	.	CASSLAYRNTEAFF	TGTGCCAGCAGCTTAGCGTATAGGAACACTGAAGCTTTCTTT
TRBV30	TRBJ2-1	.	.	CAWSRPSGGAYNEQFF	TGTGCCTGGAGTCGTCCCTCCGGCGGGGCCTACAATGAGCAGTTCTTC
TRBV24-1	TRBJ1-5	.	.	CATSATNGQPQHF	TGTGCCACCAGTGCCACTAACGGACAGCCCCAGCATTTT
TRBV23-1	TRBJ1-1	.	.	CASSQPPTGRSEAFF	TGCGCCAGCAGTCAACCACCTACAGGGAGATCTGAAGCTTTCTTT
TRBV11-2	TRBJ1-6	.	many	CASSFSTSEDSPLHF	TGTGCCAGCAGCTTCTCTACCTCAGAGGATTCACCCCTCCACTTT
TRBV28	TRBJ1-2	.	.	CASSFGPANYGYTF	TGTGCCAGCAGTTTTGGCCCAGCTAACTATGGCTACACCTTC
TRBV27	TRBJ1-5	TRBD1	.	CASQHAIGQGIVRSNQPQHF	TGTGCCAGCCAACACGCGATAGGACAGGGGATTGTTAGGAGCAATCAGCCCCAGCATTTT
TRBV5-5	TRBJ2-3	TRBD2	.	CASSLWRGTDTQYF	TGTGCCAGCAGCTTGTGGCGGGGGACAGATACGCAGTATTTT
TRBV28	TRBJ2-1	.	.	CASSFYSYRGSAYNEQFF	TGTGCCAGCAGTTTTTACTCGTACCGCGGCAGTGCCTACAATGAGCAGTTCTTC
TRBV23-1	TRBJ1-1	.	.	CASTPGRENTEAFF	TGCGCCAGCACCCCGGGCAGGGAAAACACTGAAGCTTTCTTT
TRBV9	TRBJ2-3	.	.	CASSLPLGTQYF	TGTGCCAGCAGCCTTCCACTAGGGACGCAGTATTTT
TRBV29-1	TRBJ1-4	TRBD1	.	CSVEQGGNEKLFF	TGCAGCGTTGAACAGGGGGGTAATGAAAAACTGTTTTTT
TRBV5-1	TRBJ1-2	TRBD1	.	CASSRPGQGKDGYTF	TGCGCCAGCAGTCGCCCGGGACAGGGGAAGGATGGCTACACCTTC
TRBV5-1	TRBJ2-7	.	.	CASSLRGDEQYF	TGCGCCAGCAGCTTACGGGGAGACGAGCAGTACTTC
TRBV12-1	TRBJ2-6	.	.	CASSPVAGAGANVLTF	TGTGCCAGCAGCCCCGTGGCGGGAGCCGGGGCCAACGTCCTGACTTTC
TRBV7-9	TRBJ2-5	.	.	CASSQSLWVAGAGETQYF	TGTGCCAGCAGTCAGAGTTTGTGGGTGGCTGGAGCCGGGGAGACCCAGTACTTC
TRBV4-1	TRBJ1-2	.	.	CASSPAGPKLSNYGYTF	TGCGCCAGCAGCCCAGCAGGCCCAAAGTTGTCTAACTATGGCTACACCTTC
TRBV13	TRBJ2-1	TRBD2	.	CASSAGTSGRGNEQFF	TGTGCCAGCAGCGCCGGGACTAGCGGGAGGGGAAATGAGCAGTTCTTC
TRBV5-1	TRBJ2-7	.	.	CASSLPGGYEQYF	TGCGCCAGCAGCCTCCCCGGCGGTTACGAGCAGTACTTC
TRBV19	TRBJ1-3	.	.	CASSTGSAISGNTIYF	TGTGCCAGTAGTACGGGTTCAGCAATCTCTGGAAACACCATATATTTT
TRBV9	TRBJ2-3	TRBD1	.	CASSATDRDSTDTQYF	TGTGCCAGCAGCGCTACGGACAGGGATAGCACAGATACGCAGTATTTT
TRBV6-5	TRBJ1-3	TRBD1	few	CASSLTTGARNTIYF	TGTGCCAGCAGTCTGACGACAGGGGCTCGGAACACCATATATTTT
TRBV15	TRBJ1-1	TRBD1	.	CATSRDKGTGNTEAFF	TGTGCCACCAGCAGAGATAAAGGGACAGGGAACACTGAAGCTTTCTTT
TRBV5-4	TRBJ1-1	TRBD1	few	CASSSGGQMNTEAFF	TGTGCCAGCAGCTCAGGGGGGCAGATGAACACTGAAGCTTTCTTT
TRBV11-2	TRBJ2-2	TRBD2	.	CASSSFSGRAPNTGELFF	TGTGCCAGCAGCTCCTTCAGCGGGAGGGCTCCGAACACCGGGGAGCTGTTTTTT
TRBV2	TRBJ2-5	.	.	CASSDTGSPQYF	TGTGCCAGCAGTGACACCGGGTCGCCCCAGTACTTC